These T cell receptor beta chains were read from a single sample in a study of monozygotic twins with inflammatory bowel disease. TCRdb reprocessed the 5' RACE reads; each CDR3 protein has one entry and no DNA is given. The sample has about 210,000 distinct CDR3 sequences; the top ten hold roughly 1.5%. Source material: blood. These receptors were taken from a human donor with ulcerative colitis or Crohn's disease, or a healthy co-twin of an affected twin (not recorded which). Each CDR3 is given with its conserved first and last residue.

V,J,CDR3
TRBV15,TRBJ2-3,CATAVGGSTDTQYF
TRBV5-4,TRBJ2-7,CASSLKGTGDYEQYF
TRBV5-1,TRBJ1-2,CASSPWDWGLQRWGYTF
TRBV6-6,TRBJ1-1,CASTPDRRDAFF
TRBV2,TRBJ2-1,CASRSGGISYNELFF
TRBV5-1,TRBJ2-7,CASSLGIGSYEQYF
TRBV10-1,TRBJ2-5,CASSEGGPETQYF
TRBV5-1,TRBJ1-1,CASSPGETTEAFF
TRBV9,TRBJ2-1,CASSAPRPGLHYNEQFF
TRBV12-3/TRBV12-4,TRBJ2-5,CASSFPAGNQETQYF
TRBV20-1,TRBJ2-1,CSARDSGTGHNEQFF
TRBV29-1,TRBJ1-5,CSVLGGGNQPQHF
TRBV7-2,TRBJ1-5,CASSYENFQPQHF
TRBV6-6,TRBJ1-6,CASTLRQVNSPLHF
TRBV18,TRBJ1-2,CASSPSFLRGSYGYTF
TRBV20-1,TRBJ2-5,CSARGYETQDF
TRBV19,TRBJ2-2,CASAPTSGGAPGELFF
TRBV12-3/TRBV12-4,TRBJ2-5,CASSLVSGIGGGLQETQYF
TRBV13,TRBJ2-7,CASALGKNEQYF
TRBV10-3,TRBJ2-5,CAISVSRQEGETQYF
TRBV7-9,TRBJ1-2,CASSPLGGPYGYTF
TRBV5-1,TRBJ2-7,CASSMGSAAYEQYF
TRBV20-1,TRBJ2-1,CSAQREYNEQFF
TRBV5-6,TRBJ1-2,CASSPDGVNYGYTF
TRBV5-5,TRBJ2-2,CASSQAAVRTGELFF
TRBV5-1,TRBJ2-7,CASSLDFSGGTRSYEQYF
TRBV7-8,TRBJ2-3,CASSSKTDTSTDTQYF
TRBV5-1,TRBJ2-7,CASSVGTKLDEQYF
TRBV7-2,TRBJ1-2,CASSLDTVRSHGYTF
TRBV20-1,TRBJ1-2,CSARVQGEGYTF
TRBV10-3,TRBJ2-5,CAISPRGASGGAWETQYF
TRBV4-1,TRBJ2-5,CASSQVRTYQETQYF
TRBV27,TRBJ2-1,CASSPTNQGYNEQFF
TRBV12-3/TRBV12-4,TRBJ2-7,CASSSWTGHREQYF
TRBV5-8,TRBJ2-3,CASSGGTHTDTQYF
TRBV11-2,TRBJ1-2,CASRTGVYGYTF
TRBV5-1,TRBJ1-1,CASRDRFVTEAFF
TRBV5-1,TRBJ1-1,CASTRTELKNTEAFF
TRBV4-1,TRBJ2-5,CASSQGIMRSQRAQYF
TRBV5-1,TRBJ2-7,CASRLTGGYEQYF
TRBV4-1,TRBJ1-1,CASSPRDISPGTEAFF
TRBV5-1,TRBJ2-3,CASGRQFTDTQYF